Below are 27 T cell receptor beta chains sequenced from a single sample in a study of blood T cell repertoires in COVID-19. Some clones are missing from TCRdb's copy, which holds only in-frame ones; the method was immunoSEQ multiplex PCR. The data hold roughly 130,000 clones, with approximately 88% observed a single time. Sequencing input: PBMCs or T cells enriched from blood (not recorded which). Source of these receptors: a man aged 40-55 years with acute COVID-19.

This chain uses TRBV7-2 with TRBJ2-2; tentatively, D is TRBD1 (6 bases). This CDR3 comprises 15 residues. The germline gives CDR1 SGHTA, CDR2 FQGNSA. Trimming left V 0 bases short and J 7 bases short, with 12 bases between. The CDR3 sequence: CASSLAVQGGGELFF. CDR3 coding DNA: TGTGCCAGCAGCTTAGCCGTACAGGGTGGCGGGGAGCTGTTTTTT.

This chain joins TRBV9 and TRBJ1-4; D might be TRBD1 (5 bases). This CDR3 contains 17 residues. Germline CDR1 is SGDLS and CDR2 is YYNGEE. Trimming removed 2 bases from V and 5 bases from J, with 19 bases in between. The CDR3 nucleotides read TGTGCCAGCAGCGTTTTCCCTGTGGCAGGGCCAAATGAAAAACTGTTTTTT. Its protein is CASSVFPVAGPNEKLFF.

CDR3 coding DNA: TGCGCCAGCAGCTTGGAGGGGGCTGGCACTGAAGCTTTCTTT. This translates into CASSLEGAGTEAFF. The gene calls are TRBV5-1 and TRBJ1-1, with 7 bases lining up with TRBD1. Germline V lookup: CDR1 SGHRS, CDR2 YFSETQ. This CDR3 is built from 14 residues. V was pared by 0 bases and J by 4 bases, with 3 bases of the junction left unmatched.

CDR3 loop: CATAGLQETQYF. DNA of the CDR3: TGTGCCACGGCGGGCCTCCAAGAGACCCAGTACTTC. The V and J genes are TRBV7-9 and TRBJ2-5; D might be TRBD2 (5 bases). In germline, CDR1 is SEHNR, CDR2 FQNEAQ (reference sequence). CDR3 length: 12 amino acids. V was pared by 10 bases and J by 1 base, with 10 bases between.

The genes are TRBV6-5 and TRBJ2-7, with a tentative D call TRBD2 (6 bases). This CDR3 comprises 16 residues. Per germline, CDR1 MNHEY and CDR2 SVGAGI. V lost 4 bases to trimming and J lost 0 bases, with 16 bases between them. The DNA of the CDR3 is TGTGCCAGCAGTTGGGGCGGGGTCACCAACTCCTACGAGCAGTACTTC. Translation gives CASSWGGVTNSYEQYF.

V and J are TRBV7-6 and TRBJ2-1; weak D call: TRBD1 (6 bases). The germline V gene has CDR1 SGHVS and CDR2 FNYEAQ. V dropped 5 bases and J dropped 8 bases, with 16 bases sitting between them. CDR3 length equals 14 residues. The CDR3 here is CASSPHRVEDEQFF. The CDR3, as DNA: TGTGCCAGCAGCCCGCACAGGGTTGAGGATGAGCAGTTCTTC.

The chain has TRBV7-2 and TRBJ2-3; weak D call: TRBD1 (6 bases). The germline V gene has CDR1 SGHTA and CDR2 FQGNSA. This CDR3 has 15 residues. V lost 1 base, J lost 1 base, and 9 bases lay in between. This chain's CDR3 is CASSLEGVGTDTQYF. The CDR3 nucleotides are TGTGCCAGCAGCTTAGAGGGGGTTGGCACAGATACGCAGTATTTT. The complete variable domain, with remaining parts taken from reference TRBV7-2 and TRBJ2-3, reads GAGVSQSPSNKVTEKGKDVELRCDPISGHTALYWYRQSLGQGLEFLIYFQGNSAPDKSGLPSDRFSAERTGGSVSTLTIQRTQQEDSAVYLCASSLEGVGTDTQYFGPGTRLTVL.

The J gene is TRBJ1-5, the V gene TRBV7-9; 7 nucleotides agree with TRBD1. CDR1 and CDR2 (germline): SEHNR, FQNEAQ (reference sequence). After removal of 1 base from V and 7 bases from J, the junction contained 4 bases not matched to a gene. CDR3 size: 14 residues. CDR3 in DNA: TGTGCCAGCAGCTTAGGGACAGGCGAACAGCCCCAGCATTTT. This encodes CASSLGTGEQPQHF. Drawing the rest from reference TRBV7-9 and TRBJ1-5, the complete variable domain is DTGVSQNPRHKITKRGQNVTFRCDPISEHNRLYWYRQTLGQGPEFLTYFQNEAQLEKSRLLSDRFSAERPKGSFSTLEIQRTEQGDSAMYLCASSLGTGEQPQHFGDGTRLSIL.

This clone came up once. The chain combines TRBV7-8 with TRBJ2-1, with 9 bases fitting TRBD2. With 0 bases clipped from V and 3 bases from J, the junction kept 6 bases outside the gene matches. The germline V gene has CDR1 SGHVS and CDR2 FQNEAQ. The CDR3 contains 17 residues. The CDR3 protein is CASSLALRAGGYNEQFF. In DNA, the CDR3 is TGTGCCAGCAGCTTAGCGTTAAGAGCGGGAGGCTACAATGAGCAGTTCTTC.

V is TRBV9 and J is TRBJ1-6; D is possibly TRBD1 (6 bases). Germline V gene data show CDR1 as SGDLS and CDR2 as YYNGEE. Trimming left V 3 bases short and J 6 bases short, with 16 bases between. The CDR3 is made up of 16 amino acids. Here the CDR3 reads CASSESTGSPNSPLHF. The CDR3 nucleotides are TGTGCCAGCAGCGAATCGACAGGCAGTCCTAATTCACCCCTCCACTTT.

The gene calls are TRBV11-2 and TRBJ1-1; the match to TRBD1 covers 8 bases. CDR1 and CDR2 from the germline V gene are SGHAT and FQNNGV. This CDR3 comprises 14 residues. The junction had 3 bases not matched to a gene; V was cut back by 5 bases and J by 1 base. In DNA form, the CDR3 reads TGTGCCAGCAGCCCCGGGACAGGGAACACTGAAGCTTTCTTT. The encoded protein is CASSPGTGNTEAFF.

The CDR3 reads CASSSGTSPETQYF. The CDR3 DNA reads as TGTGCCAGCAGCTCCGGGACTAGTCCGGAGACCCAGTACTTC. The chain links TRBV7-2 to TRBJ2-5; 8 positions match TRBD2. CDR3 length equals 14 residues. V lost 4 bases to trimming and J lost 5 bases; unmatched junction nucleotides: 6. Germline V gives CDR1 SGHTA, CDR2 FQGNSA.

The chain uses TRBV27 and TRBJ2-1, with 9 bases lining up with TRBD1. V trimming: 2 bases; J trimming: 5 bases; junction bases outside the gene matches: 10. The CDR3 runs to 17 residues. The V gene's germline CDR1 is MNHEY and CDR2 SMNVEV (reference sequence). CDR3 loop: CASSLVTGGVYHNEQFF. The CDR3 nucleotides read TGTGCCAGCAGTTTAGTCACAGGGGGCGTTTATCACAATGAGCAGTTCTTC.

The chain employs TRBV30 and TRBJ2-1; TRBD2 is a possible D gene (7 bases). V lost 8 bases and J 10 bases, leaving 21 bases between the germline ends. CDR1 and CDR2 (germline): GTSNPN, SVGIG (reference sequence). CDR3 length equals 13 residues. In nucleotides, the CDR3 is TGTGCCGGGACCGGGGGGCCGGCTTGGGAGCAGTTCTTC. This translates into CAGTGGPAWEQFF.

As concerns this clone: One end of the junction varies from germline; a read error may be responsible. The rearrangement links TRBV20-1 to TRBJ2-5; 8 bases match TRBD1. The CDR3 has 10 amino acids. Looked up from germline, CDR1 is DFQATT and CDR2 is SNEGSKA (reference sequence). CDR3 amino acids: CSAGRTGRDF. DNA of the CDR3: TGCAGTGCTGGCAGGACAGGGAGAGACTTC.

The V call is TRBV24-1, the J call TRBJ2-7; possibly TRBD2 for D (5 bases). Trimming pared 2 bases from V and 0 bases from J, leaving 7 bases between. Germline-derived CDR1 and CDR2 are KGHDR and SFDVKD. The CDR3 consists of 14 residues. CDR3 region: CATSDSGISYEQYF. In DNA, the CDR3 is TGTGCCACCAGTGATTCGGGGATCTCCTACGAGCAGTACTTC.

V gene TRBV18 combines with J gene TRBJ2-1; D remains unclear. Germline CDR1 KGHSH, CDR2 LQKENI. This CDR3 is 14 amino acids long. V lost 3 bases and J 5 bases, leaving 11 bases between the germline ends. CDR3 sequence: CASSPATHHNEQFF. The CDR3 coding sequence is TGTGCCAGCTCACCGGCGACACATCACAATGAGCAGTTCTTC.

The chain has TRBV4-2 and TRBJ2-3; D gene ambiguous. From germline, CDR1 is LGHNA and CDR2 YNFKEQ. The CDR3 is 12 residues long. V was cut by 4 bases and J by 6 bases, with 8 bases left in between. The CDR3 here is CASSPSSDTQYF. CDR3 bases: TGTGCCAGCAGCCCGTCTAGTGATACGCAGTATTTT.

This chain uses TRBV7-2 with TRBJ2-2, with 7 bases aligning to TRBD2. CDR1 SGHTA and CDR2 FQGNSA come from the germline V gene. V was pared by 2 bases and J by 7 bases, with 4 bases of the junction left unmatched. CDR3 size: 14 residues. For the CDR3, the DNA is TGTGCCAGCAGCTTAACTCGGGAGGTCGGGGAGCTGTTTTTT. Amino acid sequence: CASSLTREVGELFF. The full variable domain, with the rest looked up from reference TRBV7-2 and TRBJ2-2, is GAGVSQSPSNKVTEKGKDVELRCDPISGHTALYWYRQSLGQGLEFLIYFQGNSAPDKSGLPSDRFSAERTGGSVSTLTIQRTQQEDSAVYLCASSLTREVGELFFGEGSRLTVL.

This clone was observed a few times. This sequence joins TRBV11-2 and TRBJ2-7, with 8 bases identical to TRBD1. CDR1 and CDR2 from the germline V gene are SGHAT and FQNNGV. CDR3 length: 16 residues. The junction had 9 bases not matched to a gene; V was cut back by 5 bases and J by 0 bases. The CDR3 protein is CASSTMFTGGSYEQYF. The CDR3 region has the DNA TGTGCCAGCAGCACCATGTTCACAGGGGGCTCCTACGAGCAGTACTTC.

The V and J genes are TRBV18 and TRBJ2-1; TRBD1 matches at 9 bases. Unmatched junction bases numbered 5, after V lost 5 bases and J lost 9 bases. The CDR3 contains 13 residues. The germline V gene encodes CDR1 KGHSH and CDR2 LQKENI. CDR3 in DNA: TGTGCCAGCTCAAAGGACAGGGGATCTGAGCAGTTCTTC. It specifies CASSKDRGSEQFF.

This sequence joins TRBV14 and TRBJ2-7, with 9 positions matching TRBD2. The length of the CDR3 is 18 residues. The J segment lost 1 base and the V segment lost 0 bases, leaving 10 bases of the junction unmatched. Per the germline V gene, CDR1 is SGHDN and CDR2 is FVKESK. This chain's CDR3 is CASSQEWQTSGFSYEQYF. The DNA of the CDR3 is TGTGCCAGCAGCCAAGAATGGCAAACTAGCGGGTTTTCCTACGAGCAGTACTTC.

The rearrangement links TRBV7-9 to TRBJ2-2; TRBD1 might be the D (5 bases). V was clipped by 3 bases and J by 0 bases, with 8 bases between them. This CDR3 comprises 15 residues. Germline CDR1 SEHNR, CDR2 FQNEAQ (reference sequence). The CDR3: CASSFRETNTGELFF. The CDR3 DNA is TGTGCCAGCAGCTTCAGGGAAACGAACACCGGGGAGCTGTTTTTT.

The V call is TRBV7-2, the J call TRBJ1-6; D not certain. The V gene's germline CDR1 is SGHTA and CDR2 FQGNSA. The length of the CDR3 is 16 residues. Deletions cut 5 bases from V and 7 bases from J, with 18 bases between. CDR3 residues: CASSLPLGEGNSPLHF. DNA for the CDR3: TGTGCCAGCAGCCTACCCCTCGGGGAAGGAAATTCACCCCTCCACTTT.

This clone was counted many times. The rearrangement joins TRBV12-3 or TRBV12-4 to TRBJ1-5; D uncertain. Trimming took off 10 bases at V and 2 bases at J, with 9 bases between the two ends. The CDR3 covers 12 residues. The chain's CDR3 is CATQFGNQPQHF. The CDR3, as DNA: TGTGCCACCCAGTTTGGCAATCAGCCCCAGCATTTT.

The chain is built from TRBV6-5 and TRBJ1-6; maybe TRBD1 (6 bases). The germline gives CDR1 MNHEY, CDR2 SVGAGI. This CDR3 comprises 13 residues. V shed 6 bases and J shed 3 bases, with 6 bases lying between them. CDR3 coding DNA: TGTGCCAGCAGGGACAGCTATAATTCACCCCTCCACTTT. This gives the protein CASRDSYNSPLHF.

A few counts support this clone. This chain uses TRBV5-1 with TRBJ2-1, with 7 bases matching TRBD1. The junction had 12 bases not matched to a gene; V was cut back by 4 bases and J by 5 bases. The CDR3 consists of 16 residues. Germline CDR1 SGHRS, CDR2 YFSETQ. CDR3 residues: CASSLGRTGFDNEQFF. CDR3 bases: TGCGCCAGCAGCCTCGGTCGGACAGGATTCGACAATGAGCAGTTCTTC.